The entry that follows covers one T cell receptor (beta chain) sequence. What it recognizes is unknown. CDR1 is SEHNR and CDR2 is FQNEAQ in the germline V gene (reference sequence). The ends were cut back, 4 bases at V and 2 bases at J, with 11 bases in the middle. This CDR3 has 14 residues. This sample is part of a study of somatic mutations in cytotoxic T cells in rheumatoid arthritis. Findings and caveats of the study: Nobody knew which antigens the expanded CD8+ clones targeted. Compared with age-matched healthy controls, rheumatoid arthritis patients did not differ significantly in CD8+ T-cell clonality.

This table comes from immunoSEQ multiplex PCR, and its TCRdb copy is limited to in-frame clones, with some not included. The table includes 12,000 or so clones, roughly 70% detected once. Sequencing was done on a sample of CD8+ T cells sorted from blood. The clonotype was recovered from a woman in her thirties or forties in good health. The chain carries TRBV7-9 and TRBJ2-5, with a tentative D call TRBD1 (7 bases). The CDR3 loop reads CASSSGGLQETQYF. The CDR3 DNA follows: TGTGCCAGCAGCTCAGGGGGGCTACAAGAGACCCAGTACTTC.